The sequence of this TCR beta chain was determined in a study of T-cell reconstitution after alpha-beta-depleted transplantation in children. In germline, CDR1 is SGHAT, CDR2 FQNNGV. This CDR3 comprises 15 residues. Trimming removed 0 bases at V and 0 bases at J, with 9 bases between. Using unique molecular identifiers, the investigators prepared the TCRbeta library. TCRdb re-called the PCR reads with MiXCR, one entry per CDR3 protein. Among about half a million distinct CDR3 sequences listed, around an eighth were seen once. The chain has TRBV11-2 and TRBJ2-7; D not resolved. The sequencing used PBMCs from the stem cell graft donor, collected from the stem cell graft. This TCR was sampled from a human donor who donated a stem cell graft to a child with combined immunodeficiency. The CDR3 nucleotides are TGTGCCAGCAGCTTAGATGGGGTCAGCTCCTACGAGCAGTACTTC. Its translation: CASSLDGVSSYEQYF.